These T cell receptor beta chains were read from a single sample in a study of shared clonotypes between healthy human individuals. The data were produced by immunoSEQ multiplex PCR, yet TCRdb's version contains in-frame clones alone and is incomplete. Altogether around 2,000,000 clones are present, around 96% being singletons, with the ten largest covering 1.1%. Sequenced: naive CD8+ T cells sorted from blood. Receptors originate from a man aged 18 to 29 in good health. CDR3s include the opening cysteine and the closing phenylalanine or tryptophan. A D gene is named only where the DNA matches it firmly. Clone size appears in some rows only: once, few, many, or a class for an expanded clone.

CDR3 protein,CDR3 DNA,J gene,D gene,V gene,CDR3 length,clone size
CASSLERGLEGETQYF,TGTGCCAGCAGCTTGGAGAGGGGCCTGGAGGGAGAGACCCAGTACTTC,TRBJ2-5,.,TRBV5-4,16,.
CASSYPGTSGGARETQYF,TGCGCCAGCAGTTACCCCGGGACTAGCGGGGGGGCGCGGGAGACCCAGTACTTC,TRBJ2-5,TRBD2,TRBV5-1,18,.
CASSSPSSGGSSYNEQFF,TGCGCCAGCAGCTCCCCGAGTAGCGGGGGGAGCTCCTACAATGAGCAGTTCTTC,TRBJ2-1,TRBD2,TRBV5-1,18,.
CASSLKWQERQETQYF,TGCGCCAGCAGCCTCAAGTGGCAGGAACGCCAAGAGACCCAGTACTTC,TRBJ2-5,.,TRBV4-1,16,.
CASSSKQWVEQYF,TGTGCCAGCAGTTCGAAGCAGTGGGTCGAGCAGTACTTC,TRBJ2-7,.,TRBV27,13,.
CASSSSWGDGYTF,TGTGCCAGCAGTTCATCCTGGGGTGATGGCTACACCTTC,TRBJ1-2,.,TRBV27,13,.
CASSPRGFDEQFF,TGTGCCAGCAGCCCCCGGGGGTTCGATGAGCAGTTCTTC,TRBJ2-1,.,TRBV2,13,.
CASSERLGTGRDQPQHF,TGTGCCAGCAGTGAAAGACTAGGCACTGGGCGGGATCAGCCCCAGCATTTT,TRBJ1-5,.,TRBV6-1,17,.
CASSLNSGGVYNEQFF,TGTGCCAGCAGCTTAAATAGCGGGGGGGTCTACAATGAGCAGTTCTTC,TRBJ2-1,TRBD2,TRBV11-2,16,.
CASSPTRQGNYEQYF,TGCGCCAGCAGCCCAACGAGACAGGGTAACTACGAGCAGTACTTC,TRBJ2-7,TRBD1,TRBV4-1,15,.
CASSSPGGRDTQYF,TGTGCCAGCAGCTCTCCAGGGGGGAGGGATACGCAGTATTTT,TRBJ2-3,.,TRBV5-6,14,.
CASSLPGSTDTQYF,TGTGCCAGCAGCCTGCCCGGGAGCACAGATACGCAGTATTTT,TRBJ2-3,.,TRBV5-6,14,.
CASRVSDNYEQYF,TGTGCCAGCAGGGTCTCGGACAACTACGAGCAGTACTTC,TRBJ2-7,.,TRBV28,13,.
CASSSSGYTF,TGTGCCAGCAGCTCAAGTGGCTACACCTTC,TRBJ1-2,.,TRBV9,10,once
CASSSGYTGELFF,TGTGCCAGCAGTTCAGGTTACACCGGGGAGCTGTTTTTT,TRBJ2-2,.,TRBV28,13,.
CASSLVRVSDEQYF,TGTGCCAGCAGCTTAGTCAGGGTAAGCGACGAGCAGTACTTC,TRBJ2-7,.,TRBV11-2,14,.
CASSQGQGGGNTIYF,TGCGCCAGCAGCCAAGGACAGGGGGGAGGAAACACCATATATTTT,TRBJ1-3,TRBD1,TRBV4-3,15,.
CASSLGREWYGYTF,TGTGCCAGCAGCTTGGGACGGGAGTGGTATGGCTACACCTTC,TRBJ1-2,.,TRBV7-8,14,.
CASSLSSGRVYEQYF,TGCGCCAGCAGCTTGAGCAGCGGGAGGGTCTACGAGCAGTACTTC,TRBJ2-7,TRBD2,TRBV5-1,15,.
CASSVTSGSFYEQYF,TGTGCCAGCAGCGTAACTAGCGGGAGCTTCTACGAGCAGTACTTC,TRBJ2-7,TRBD2,TRBV7-9,15,.
CASSVEGLSGNTIYF,TGTGCCAGCAGCGTAGAGGGGTTGTCCGGAAACACCATATATTTT,TRBJ1-3,.,TRBV9,15,once
CASSYGQGLTNNSPLHF,TGTGCCAGCAGCTATGGACAGGGCCTCACCAATAATTCACCCCTCCACTTT,TRBJ1-6,TRBD1,TRBV7-6,17,.